This TCR beta chain was captured by sequencing in a study of vaccination and CD4 T cells after COVID-19. Broader study findings: Reactive clonotype counts went from median around 20 after infection to about 37 after vaccination, nonsignificantly.

Sequenced with the Oncomine TCR Beta short-read assay was DNA taken from cultured CD4+ T cells. TCRdb passed the PCR reads through MiXCR, listing each CDR3 protein once. Found here are about 8,500 distinct CDR3 sequences, roughly 23% of them singletons; the top ten hold less than 25%. As to this clonotype: Its specificity is not known.

The treatment is: roughly 10-day PBMC culture with coronavirus spike peptide pools or control peptides (ViraFEST assay). Via ViraFEST, peptide pools expanded antigen-specific T cells before TCR sequencing. Peptide pools at around 9.2 ug/ml and IL-2 at approximately 11 IU/ml were added to cultures of around 1.9 million PBMCs per well. Half the medium was replaced with fresh IL-2 medium on days 3 and 7. This clonotype was obtained from a human donor with COVID-19. The material sequenced was cultured CD4+ T cells from blood.

CDR3 amino acids: CASKTTGIPDTQYF. The CDR3 DNA follows: TGTGCCAGCAAGACGACAGGGATCCCGGATACGCAGTATTTT. The chain recombines TRBV12-3 or TRBV12-4 with TRBJ2-3, with 7 bases lining up with TRBD1. Germline trimming cut 7 bases from V and 6 bases from J; bases unmatched to any gene: 10. The CDR3 has 14 residues.